A selection of T cell receptor beta chains follows, all from one sample in a study of a mutant IDH1 vaccine in newly diagnosed glioma. No antigen has been identified for these receptors. The repertoire was sequenced with immunoSEQ multiplex PCR; TCRdb's copy has only in-frame clones and lacks some. The sample includes about 55,000 clones, over 75% seen only once; the top ten take over 4%. The source was PBMCs, collected from a glioma patient whose treatment included an IDH1 peptide vaccine. The receptors were gathered from a woman aged 40 to 50 with glioma. Some clones in this sample may be carry-over from other donors' samples. Each CDR3 is given with its conserved first and last residue. D genes are given only for firm matches. Clone size is shown for a subset of rows, as once, few, many or a class of expanded clone.

j_gene	abundance	d_gene	v_gene	CDR3aa	CDR3nt
TRBJ1-1	NA	NA	TRBV7-9	CASSASRGGNTEAFF	TGTGCCAGCAGCGCCAGCAGGGGCGGGAACACTGAAGCTTTCTTT
TRBJ1-2	few	NA	TRBV18	CASSRDKLYGYTF	TGTGCCAGCTCACGGGACAAACTATATGGCTACACCTTC
TRBJ2-1	NA	TRBD2	TRBV27	CASSSPGGPYNEQFF	TGTGCCAGCAGTTCCCCGGGAGGCCCCTACAATGAGCAGTTCTTC
TRBJ1-2	NA	TRBD1	TRBV5-1	CASSQGGFSFWDGYTF	TGCGCCAGCAGCCAGGGGGGCTTTAGCTTTTGGGATGGCTACACCTTC
TRBJ2-1	NA	NA	TRBV29-1	CSAVGGSREQFF	TGCAGCGCCGTGGGGGGATCCCGGGAGCAGTTCTTC
TRBJ1-4	NA	TRBD1	TRBV7-8	CASSLTGDRGYHEKLFF	TGTGCCAGCAGCTTAACCGGGGACAGGGGGTATCATGAAAAACTGTTTTTT
TRBJ2-5	once	NA	TRBV6-5	CASSYLTREQETQYF	TGTGCCAGCAGTTACTTGACTAGAGAACAAGAGACCCAGTACTTC
TRBJ2-3	NA	TRBD1	TRBV7-9	CASSSNRGSGLNTQYF	TGTGCCAGCAGCTCCAACAGGGGATCCGGCTTAAATACGCAGTATTTT
TRBJ1-5	NA	NA	TRBV5-1	CASAITGDSNQPQHF	TGCGCCAGCGCAATAACGGGGGATAGCAATCAGCCCCAGCATTTT
TRBJ1-2	NA	TRBD1	TRBV6-5	CASSYSGRGSDGYTF	TGTGCCAGCAGTTACTCGGGCAGGGGGAGCGATGGCTACACCTTC
TRBJ1-1	NA	TRBD1	TRBV30	CAWSWRGLTEAFF	TGTGCCTGGAGTTGGAGGGGGCTCACTGAAGCTTTCTTT
TRBJ2-5	once	NA	TRBV12-5	CASGLTRGGETQYF	TGTGCTAGTGGTTTGACTAGGGGGGGGGAGACCCAGTACTTC
TRBJ2-2	few	NA	TRBV10-3	CAITSAGQNTGELFF	TGTGCCATCACATCAGCGGGACAAAACACCGGGGAGCTGTTTTTT
TRBJ1-5	NA	TRBD1	TRBV9	CASSSGGGYQPQHF	TGTGCCAGCAGCTCAGGGGGGGGATATCAGCCCCAGCATTTT
TRBJ1-5	NA	TRBD1	TRBV2	CASSENGRQGLSNQPQHF	TGTGCCAGCAGTGAAAATGGGAGACAGGGCTTAAGCAATCAGCCCCAGCATTTT
TRBJ1-2	few	NA	TRBV18	CASSLGPGIENYGYTF	TGTGCCAGCTCACTCGGACCGGGGATCGAGAACTATGGCTACACCTTC
TRBJ2-7	few	NA	TRBV5-8	CASSLGDSSYEQYF	TGTGCCAGCAGCTTGGGAGATAGCTCCTACGAGCAGTACTTC
TRBJ2-3	NA	TRBD2	TRBV4-3	CASSPKRGRGTDTQYF	TGCGCCAGCAGCCCAAAGCGGGGGAGAGGGACAGATACGCAGTATTTT
TRBJ2-2	NA	TRBD1	TRBV11-3	CASTPGTANTGELFF	TGTGCCAGCACCCCCGGGACAGCAAACACCGGGGAGCTGTTTTTT
TRBJ1-2	NA	NA	TRBV4-3	CASSHSRDGYTF	TGCGCCAGCAGCCACTCACGGGACGGCTACACCTTC
TRBJ1-5	NA	NA	TRBV10-1	CASSAPGKVGNQPQHF	TGCGCCAGCAGTGCTCCGGGGAAAGTAGGCAATCAGCCCCAGCATTTT
TRBJ1-5	NA	TRBD1	TRBV7-6	CASSGGTGVGPQHF	TGTGCCAGCAGCGGGGGGACAGGGGTCGGGCCCCAGCATTTT
TRBJ1-1	NA	TRBD1	TRBV4-1	CASSLRQGPAEAFF	TGCGCCAGCAGCCTCCGACAGGGACCGGCTGAAGCTTTCTTT
TRBJ1-1	NA	NA	TRBV5-1	CASSWTDRNTEAFF	TGCGCCAGCAGCTGGACGGACAGGAACACTGAAGCTTTCTTT
TRBJ2-4	NA	NA	TRBV7-2	CASSPTTGTPLGDIQYF	TGTGCCAGCAGCCCGACTACCGGGACCCCCCTTGGAGACATTCAGTACTTC
TRBJ2-3	NA	NA	TRBV25-1	CASSLNWDTQYF	TGTGCCAGCAGTCTCAACTGGGATACGCAGTATTTT
TRBJ1-5	NA	NA	TRBV2	CATGTALGGQPQHF	TGTGCCACGGGGACGGCCCTGGGAGGTCAGCCCCAGCATTTT
TRBJ1-1	few	NA	TRBV29-1	CSVEDRGTVGTEAFF	TGCAGCGTTGAAGACCGAGGGACCGTAGGGACTGAAGCTTTCTTT
TRBJ2-7	NA	TRBD2	TRBV5-4	CASSTRGGSEQYF	TGTGCCAGCAGCACCCGGGGGGGGTCCGAGCAGTACTTC
TRBJ1-2	once	NA	TRBV18	CASSDRGDYGYTF	TGTGCCAGCTCAGATCGGGGAGACTATGGCTACACCTTC
TRBJ1-5	few	NA	TRBV2	CASSTGLAGNQPQHF	TGTGCCAGCAGTACAGGGTTGGCCGGCAATCAGCCCCAGCATTTT
TRBJ1-6	NA	NA	TRBV9	CASSDTPDSPLHF	TGTGCCAGCAGCGATACCCCAGACTCACCCCTCCACTTT
TRBJ1-2	NA	NA	TRBV5-4	CASSRTGIYGYTF	TGTGCCAGCAGCCGCACGGGTATCTATGGCTACACCTTC
TRBJ2-7	NA	NA	TRBV7-9	CASSPRDLLPYEQYF	TGTGCCAGCAGCCCCCGGGATTTGCTTCCCTACGAGCAGTACTTC
TRBJ1-1	NA	NA	TRBV5-1	CASSVRGYGNTEAFF	TGCGCCAGCAGCGTCAGGGGATACGGGAACACTGAAGCTTTCTTT
TRBJ1-5	NA	NA	TRBV7-6	CASSLGGREKPQHF	TGTGCCAGCAGCTTAGGAGGGAGGGAAAAGCCCCAGCATTTT
TRBJ2-3	once	TRBD1	TRBV5-1	CASSSGQGTDTQYF	TGCGCCAGCAGCTCCGGACAGGGAACAGATACGCAGTATTTT
TRBJ1-2	few	NA	TRBV10-1	CASSESKGGYGYTF	TGCGCCAGCAGTGAGTCAAAGGGAGGCTATGGCTACACCTTC
TRBJ1-1	NA	TRBD1	TRBV10-3	CAISVGQGATGAFF	TGTGCCATCAGTGTAGGTCAGGGGGCCACTGGAGCTTTCTTT
TRBJ2-7	NA	TRBD2	TRBV30	CAWSVSGDKVLGEQYF	TGTGCCTGGAGCGTTAGCGGGGACAAAGTCTTAGGTGAGCAGTACTTC
TRBJ1-4	NA	NA	TRBV10-3	CAIRQLFNEKLFF	TGTGCCATCAGACAGTTATTTAATGAAAAACTGTTTTTT
TRBJ1-1	NA	NA	TRBV5-6	CASRMTGEVPEAFF	TGTGCCAGCAGGATGACAGGCGAAGTCCCTGAAGCTTTCTTT
TRBJ2-1	NA	NA	TRBV29-1	CSGTGLSYNEQFF	TGCAGCGGTACAGGGCTCTCCTACAATGAGCAGTTCTTC